Listed below are T cell receptor beta chains from one sample, sequenced in a study of cytomegalovirus exposure and HLA in healthy donors. This table comes from immunoSEQ multiplex PCR, and its TCRdb copy is limited to in-frame clones, with some not included. This table has fewer than 150,000 clones, around 77% appearing once. Sequenced: PBMCs. Source of these receptors: a woman in her thirties in good health and CMV-seropositive. The CDR3 runs from the conserved cysteine through the conserved F or W. The D gene is left open where the match is weak. For some rows the clone size is stated as once, few or many, or as a class when expanded; others skip it.

J gene: TRBJ1-1
clone size: -
V gene: TRBV19
D gene: -
CDR3 DNA: TGTGCCAGTAGTATAGTCGCAGGTACTGAAGCTTTCTTT
CDR3 protein: CASSIVAGTEAFF

J gene: TRBJ1-1
clone size: once
V gene: TRBV11-2
D gene: -
CDR3 DNA: TGTGCCAGCAGTCCAGGGCGCCGGGCTTTCTTT
CDR3 protein: CASSPGRRAFF

J gene: TRBJ1-1
clone size: -
V gene: TRBV5-1
D gene: -
CDR3 DNA: TGCGCCAGCAGCTTGCTGGACAGTCTGAACACTGAAGCTTTCTTT
CDR3 protein: CASSLLDSLNTEAFF

J gene: TRBJ1-2
clone size: few
V gene: TRBV5-1
D gene: TRBD1
CDR3 DNA: TGCGCCAGCAGCTTGACAGGGGGCGAAAACACCTTC
CDR3 protein: CASSLTGGENTF

J gene: TRBJ1-3
clone size: few
V gene: TRBV11-3
D gene: -
CDR3 DNA: TGTGCCAGCAGTAAAGACAGGAACTCTGGAAACACCATATATTTT
CDR3 protein: CASSKDRNSGNTIYF

J gene: TRBJ2-7
clone size: -
V gene: TRBV5-6
D gene: -
CDR3 DNA: TGTGCCAGCAACCAACAGGGATCCTACGAGCAGTACTTC
CDR3 protein: CASNQQGSYEQYF

J gene: TRBJ2-3
clone size: -
V gene: TRBV10-3
D gene: -
CDR3 DNA: TGTGCCATCAGCCTACAGCCAGATACGCAGTATTTT
CDR3 protein: CAISLQPDTQYF

J gene: TRBJ1-1
clone size: few
V gene: TRBV19
D gene: -
CDR3 DNA: TGTGCCAGTAGTAGTGTAGGGAGAACGGTTGAAGCTTTCTTT
CDR3 protein: CASSSVGRTVEAFF

J gene: TRBJ1-2
clone size: once
V gene: TRBV2
D gene: -
CDR3 DNA: TGTGCCAGCAGTGAATCCGGTTTTACCGACTATGGCTACACCTTC
CDR3 protein: CASSESGFTDYGYTF

J gene: TRBJ2-1
clone size: -
V gene: TRBV29-1
D gene: -
CDR3 DNA: TGCAGCGTTAATAGAGGGCTCAATGAGCAGTTCTTC
CDR3 protein: CSVNRGLNEQFF

J gene: TRBJ1-1
clone size: -
V gene: TRBV6-5
D gene: -
CDR3 DNA: TGTGCCAGCAGTTATACAGGGCAGGGGAACACTGAAGCTTTCTTT
CDR3 protein: CASSYTGQGNTEAFF

J gene: TRBJ2-4
clone size: -
V gene: TRBV27
D gene: TRBD1
CDR3 DNA: TGTGCCAGCAGTCCAGGGACAGGGCTAGCCAAAAACATTCAGTACTTC
CDR3 protein: CASSPGTGLAKNIQYF

J gene: TRBJ1-2
clone size: -
V gene: TRBV14
D gene: -
CDR3 DNA: TGTGCCAGCAGCCAAGACTGGGCCGGGGTCTACACCTTC
CDR3 protein: CASSQDWAGVYTF

J gene: TRBJ2-3
clone size: -
V gene: TRBV11-2
D gene: -
CDR3 DNA: TGTGCCAGCAGCTTAGCCTACACAGATACGCAGTATTTT
CDR3 protein: CASSLAYTDTQYF

J gene: TRBJ2-5
clone size: -
V gene: TRBV5-1
D gene: -
CDR3 DNA: TGCGCCAGCAGCTTTGGGCAGGAAGAGACCCAGTACTTC
CDR3 protein: CASSFGQEETQYF

J gene: TRBJ2-5
clone size: -
V gene: TRBV19
D gene: TRBD1
CDR3 DNA: TGTGCCAGTAGTCCCCCGGACAGGGAAGAGACCCAGTACTTC
CDR3 protein: CASSPPDREETQYF

J gene: TRBJ2-3
clone size: -
V gene: TRBV4-1
D gene: -
CDR3 DNA: TGCGCCAGCAGCCAAGTTGAAGGGGTTGGCACAGATACGCAGTATTTT
CDR3 protein: CASSQVEGVGTDTQYF

J gene: TRBJ2-7
clone size: -
V gene: TRBV7-6
D gene: -
CDR3 DNA: TGTGCCAGCAGCTCCACTTTTCCCTACGAGCAGTACTTC
CDR3 protein: CASSSTFPYEQYF

J gene: TRBJ1-1
clone size: -
V gene: TRBV29-1
D gene: -
CDR3 DNA: TGCAGCGTTGAAGGACAACCGAACACTGAAGCTTTCTTT
CDR3 protein: CSVEGQPNTEAFF

J gene: TRBJ2-3
clone size: -
V gene: TRBV5-1
D gene: -
CDR3 DNA: TGCGCCAGCAGCTTGGCCTGGAGAAGCGGCACAGATACGCAGTATTTT
CDR3 protein: CASSLAWRSGTDTQYF